This entry describes one TCR beta chain. CDR1 and CDR2 (germline): MDHEN, SYDVKM. Trimming cost V 6 bases and J 8 bases, with 16 bases left between them. The CDR3 is made up of 14 amino acids. The record originates from a study of blood T cell repertoires in COVID-19. Study-level background: Sites in the United States, Italy and Spain provided acute and convalescent COVID-19 samples. In each case, the material was cDNA or gDNA derived from T cells, B-cell-depleted T cells, or PBMCs.

Original methodology: Cell counts per sample came from amplifying reference gene primers. The assay was immunoSEQ multiplex PCR, and TCRdb's table has in-frame clones only and misses some. Clone size and V and J calls were adopted from that table, with D and trimming inferred from the DNA. The sample holds 70,000 to 85,000 clones, almost 85% seen once. The receptor was derived from a human donor in a cohort sampled during active COVID-19. The chain combines TRBV28 with TRBJ1-4, with D unclear. Sequencing was done on a sample of peripheral blood. CDR3 residues: CASSLQAGGEKLFF. The DNA of the CDR3 is TGTGCCAGCAGCTTGCAAGCGGGTGGAGAAAAACTGTTTTTT.